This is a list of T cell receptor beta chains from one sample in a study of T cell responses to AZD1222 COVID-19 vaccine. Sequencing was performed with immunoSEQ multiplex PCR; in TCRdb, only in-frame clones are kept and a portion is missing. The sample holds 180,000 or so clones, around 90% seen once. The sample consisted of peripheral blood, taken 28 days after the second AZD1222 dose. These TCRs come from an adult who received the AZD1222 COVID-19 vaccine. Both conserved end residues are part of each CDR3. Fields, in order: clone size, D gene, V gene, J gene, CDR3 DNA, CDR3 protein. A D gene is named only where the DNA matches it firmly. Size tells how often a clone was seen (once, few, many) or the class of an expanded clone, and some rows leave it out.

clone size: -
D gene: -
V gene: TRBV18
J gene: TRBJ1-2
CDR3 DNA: TGTGCCAGCTCACGGGGACTTCAATCTCGGGACTATGGCTACACCTTC
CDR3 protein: CASSRGLQSRDYGYTF

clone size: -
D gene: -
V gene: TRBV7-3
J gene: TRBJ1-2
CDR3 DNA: TGTGCCAGCAGCTCCGACCCGGACAGCTATGGCTACACCTTC
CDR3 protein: CASSSDPDSYGYTF

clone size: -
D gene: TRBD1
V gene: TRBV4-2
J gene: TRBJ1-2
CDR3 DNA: TGTGCCAGCAGCCATGGACCGGGACAGGGGGATGGCTACACCTTC
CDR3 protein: CASSHGPGQGDGYTF

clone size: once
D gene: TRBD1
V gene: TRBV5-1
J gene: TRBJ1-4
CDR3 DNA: TGCGCCAGCAGCGAGGGGGGACAGGGCAATGAAAAACTGTTTTTT
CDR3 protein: CASSEGGQGNEKLFF

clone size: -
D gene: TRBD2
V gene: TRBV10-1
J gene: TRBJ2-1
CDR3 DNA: TGCGCCAGCCCTACCCCAGGGACTAGCGGGAGAGGGAGGCCCTACAATGAGCAGTTCTTC
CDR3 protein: CASPTPGTSGRGRPYNEQFF

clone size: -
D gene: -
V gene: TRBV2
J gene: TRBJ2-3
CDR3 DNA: TGTGCCAGCAGTAGGGGGACAGATACGCAGTATTTT
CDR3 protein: CASSRGTDTQYF

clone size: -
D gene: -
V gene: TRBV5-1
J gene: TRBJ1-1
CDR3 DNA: TGCGCCAGCAGCTTGTTGTCGGAGAACACTGAAGCTTTCTTT
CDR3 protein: CASSLLSENTEAFF

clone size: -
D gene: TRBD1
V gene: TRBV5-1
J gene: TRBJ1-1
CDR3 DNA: TGCGCCAGCACCAGCGAAACACAGGGGACTGAAGCTTTCTTT
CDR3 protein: CASTSETQGTEAFF

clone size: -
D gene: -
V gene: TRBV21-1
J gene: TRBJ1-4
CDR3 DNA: TGTGCCAGCAGCAAAGGAACAGGGAATGCAACTAATGAAAAACTGTTTTTT
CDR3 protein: CASSKGTGNATNEKLFF

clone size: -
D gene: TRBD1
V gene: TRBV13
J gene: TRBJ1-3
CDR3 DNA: TGTGCCAGCGGGAGACAGGGCTCCCATGCGGGAAACACCATATATTTT
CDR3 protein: CASGRQGSHAGNTIYF

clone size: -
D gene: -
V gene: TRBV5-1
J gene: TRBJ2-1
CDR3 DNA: TGCGCCAGCAGCTTGTCGTCAGGGGAGTTGGATGAGCAGTTCTTC
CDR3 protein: CASSLSSGELDEQFF

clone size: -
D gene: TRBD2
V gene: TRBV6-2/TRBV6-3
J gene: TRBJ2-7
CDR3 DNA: TGTGCCAGCAGTTTTAGCGGGGGGACCTTAAGCTCCTACGAGCAGTACTTC
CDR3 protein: CASSFSGGTLSSYEQYF

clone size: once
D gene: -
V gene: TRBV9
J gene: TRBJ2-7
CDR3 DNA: TGTGCCAGCAGCGTAGACACCCCCTCCTACGAGCAGTACTTC
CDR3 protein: CASSVDTPSYEQYF

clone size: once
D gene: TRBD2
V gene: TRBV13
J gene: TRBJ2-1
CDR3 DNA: TGTGCCAGCAGCTCCCCGGGGGGTATGAGGTTCTTC
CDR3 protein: CASSSPGGMRFF

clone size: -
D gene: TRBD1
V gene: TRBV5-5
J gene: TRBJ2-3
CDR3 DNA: TGTGCCAGCAGCCGGACAGGGGGATTAGGTACAGATACGCAGTATTTT
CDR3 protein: CASSRTGGLGTDTQYF

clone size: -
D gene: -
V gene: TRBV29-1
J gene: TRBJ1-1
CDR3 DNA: TGCAGCGTTGAAGGAGCCCAGGGGCCCCATACGGTAGCTTTCTTT
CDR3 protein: CSVEGAQGPHTVAFF

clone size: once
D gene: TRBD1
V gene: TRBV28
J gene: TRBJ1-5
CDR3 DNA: TGTGCCAGCAGAGGACAGGGGATTCAGCCCCAGCATTTT
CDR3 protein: CASRGQGIQPQHF

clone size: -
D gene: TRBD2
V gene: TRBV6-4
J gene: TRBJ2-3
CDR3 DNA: TGTGCCAGCAGTGGTATAGCGGGGAGCACAGATACGCAGTATTTT
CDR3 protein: CASSGIAGSTDTQYF

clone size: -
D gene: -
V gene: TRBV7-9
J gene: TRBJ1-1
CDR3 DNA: TGTGCCAGCAGCTTGGGGTACACTGAAGCTTTCTTT
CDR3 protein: CASSLGYTEAFF

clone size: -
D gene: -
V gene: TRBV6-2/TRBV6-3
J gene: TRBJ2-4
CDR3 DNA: TGTGCCAGCAGTTACGGGGAAGGGAAAGCCAAAAACATTCAGTACTTC
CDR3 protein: CASSYGEGKAKNIQYF

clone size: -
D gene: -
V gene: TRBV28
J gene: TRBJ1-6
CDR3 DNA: TGTGCCAGTAGCTCAGACATATCCATTAATTCACCCCTCCACTTT
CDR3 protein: CASSSDISINSPLHF

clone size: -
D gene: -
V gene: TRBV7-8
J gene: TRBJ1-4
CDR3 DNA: TGTGCCAGCAGCTTACACAGGACTGCAACTAATGAAAAACTGTTTTTT
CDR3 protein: CASSLHRTATNEKLFF

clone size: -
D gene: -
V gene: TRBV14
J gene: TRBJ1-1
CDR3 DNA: TGTGCCAGCAGCCGCCGAAGACAGGAGGGAAACGCTGAAGCTTTCTTT
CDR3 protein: CASSRRRQEGNAEAFF

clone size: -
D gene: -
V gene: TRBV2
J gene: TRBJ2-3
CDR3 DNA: TGTGCCAGCATGTCGGGGGGCCCAGATACGCAGTATTTT
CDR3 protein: CASMSGGPDTQYF

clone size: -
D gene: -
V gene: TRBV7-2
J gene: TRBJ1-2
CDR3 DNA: TGTGCCAGCAGCTTAATTTTGACAGCCGGGGGCTACACCTTC
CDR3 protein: CASSLILTAGGYTF

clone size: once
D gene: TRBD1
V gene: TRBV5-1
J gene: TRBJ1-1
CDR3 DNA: TGCGCCAGCAGCTTGAGGGGACAGGGGAACACTGAAGCTTTCTTT
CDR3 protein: CASSLRGQGNTEAFF

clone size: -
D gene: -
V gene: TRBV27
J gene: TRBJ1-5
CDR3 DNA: TGTGCCAGCAGTTCAGTCCTGACAGGCAAATATAGCAATCAGCCCCAGCATTTT
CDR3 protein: CASSSVLTGKYSNQPQHF

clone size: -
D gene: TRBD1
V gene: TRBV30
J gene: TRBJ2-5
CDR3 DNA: TGTGCCTGGGACCAGACAGGGCAAGAGACCCAGTACTTC
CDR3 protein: CAWDQTGQETQYF

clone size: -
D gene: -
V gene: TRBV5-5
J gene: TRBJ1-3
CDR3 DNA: TGTGCCAGCAGCTTGGACAGGCGAGACTCTGGAAACACCATATATTTT
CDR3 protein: CASSLDRRDSGNTIYF

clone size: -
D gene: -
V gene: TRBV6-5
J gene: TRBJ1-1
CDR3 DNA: TGTGCCAGCCAAGCATCTGGGTCTAGGAACACTGAAGCTTTCTTT
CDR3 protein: CASQASGSRNTEAFF

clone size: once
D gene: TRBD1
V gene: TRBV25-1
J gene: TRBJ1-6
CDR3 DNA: TGTGCCAGCAGTGGGACAGGGGGTCGGTCACCCCTCCACTTT
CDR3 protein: CASSGTGGRSPLHF

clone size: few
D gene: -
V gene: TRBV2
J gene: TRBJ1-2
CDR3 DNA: TGTGCCAGCAGTCCATCAGAATCCAACTATGGCTACACCTTC
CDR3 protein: CASSPSESNYGYTF

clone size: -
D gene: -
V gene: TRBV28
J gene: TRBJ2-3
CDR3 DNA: TGTGCCAGCAGTCCCGCTTCACTTCTTTTAGGAGATACGCAGTATTTT
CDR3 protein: CASSPASLLLGDTQYF

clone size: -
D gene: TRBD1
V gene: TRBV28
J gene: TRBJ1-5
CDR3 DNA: TGTGCCAGCAGGGCCGGGACAGGGGGCGGAGAGCCCCAGCATTTT
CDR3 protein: CASRAGTGGGEPQHF

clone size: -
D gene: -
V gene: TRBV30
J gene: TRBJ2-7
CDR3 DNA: TGTGCCTGGAGTACAACAGGTTCCCTACTCGAGCAGTACTTC
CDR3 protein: CAWSTTGSLLEQYF

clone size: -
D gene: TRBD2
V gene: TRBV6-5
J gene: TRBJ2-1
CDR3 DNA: TGTGCCAGCAAGGCTAGCGGGAGTGTTAATGAGCAGTTCTTC
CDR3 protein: CASKASGSVNEQFF

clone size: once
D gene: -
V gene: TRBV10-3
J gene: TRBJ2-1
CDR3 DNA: TGTGCCATCAGTGAGGGCGGGTCGGGGGCTAATGAGCAGTTCTTC
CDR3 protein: CAISEGGSGANEQFF

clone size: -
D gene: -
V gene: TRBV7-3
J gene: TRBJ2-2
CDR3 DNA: TGTGCCAGCAGCTTAACCGGGTTCGGGGAGCTGTTTTTT
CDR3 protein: CASSLTGFGELFF

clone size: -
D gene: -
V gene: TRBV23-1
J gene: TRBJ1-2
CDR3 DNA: TGCGCCAGCAGTCAAAAGGGTATTGATGGCTACACCTTC
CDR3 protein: CASSQKGIDGYTF

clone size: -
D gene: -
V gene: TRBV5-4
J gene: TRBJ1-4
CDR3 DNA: TGTGCCAGCAGCCCGGACAGACGAATGGAGGAAAAACTGTTTTTT
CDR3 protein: CASSPDRRMEEKLFF

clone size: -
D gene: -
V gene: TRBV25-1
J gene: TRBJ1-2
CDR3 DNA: TGTGCCAGCAGTGGCTACAGGGCTTATGGCTACACCTTC
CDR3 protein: CASSGYRAYGYTF

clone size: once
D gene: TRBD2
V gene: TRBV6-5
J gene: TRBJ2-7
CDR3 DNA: TGTGCCAGCAGCGAGACTAGCGGGGGGTCCTACGAGCAGTACTTC
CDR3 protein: CASSETSGGSYEQYF

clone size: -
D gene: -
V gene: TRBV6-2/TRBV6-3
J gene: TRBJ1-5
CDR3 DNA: TGTGCCAGCAGTTACCTTGGGAGGACGGTTAGCAATCAGCCCCAGCATTTT
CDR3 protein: CASSYLGRTVSNQPQHF

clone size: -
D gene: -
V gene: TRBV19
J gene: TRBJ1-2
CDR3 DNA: TGTGCCAGTAGTATAGGGGGCGCGGGGAATGGCTACACCTTC
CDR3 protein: CASSIGGAGNGYTF

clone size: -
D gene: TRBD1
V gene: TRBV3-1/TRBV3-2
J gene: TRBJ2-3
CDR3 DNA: TGTGCCAGCAGCCCCCGGACAGGGGGCCGCACAGATACGCAGTATTTT
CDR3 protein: CASSPRTGGRTDTQYF

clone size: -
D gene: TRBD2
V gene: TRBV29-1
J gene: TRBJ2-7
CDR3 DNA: TGCAGCGTTGTCCCGGGACTAGCGGGAAACGAGCAGTACTTC
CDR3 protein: CSVVPGLAGNEQYF

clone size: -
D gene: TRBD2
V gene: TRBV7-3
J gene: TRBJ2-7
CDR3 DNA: TGTGCCAGCAGCTTAGCGGGAGACATCCACGAGCAGTACTTC
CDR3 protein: CASSLAGDIHEQYF